These 24 T cell receptor beta chains originate from one sample sequenced in a study of Graves' ophthalmopathy and Graves' hyperthyroidism. Amplifying from RNA transcripts, the study obtained TCR beta CDR3 regions. First-round RT-PCR used HTBI primers; second-round multiplex PCR followed. TCRdb passed the multiplex PCR reads through MiXCR, listing each CDR3 protein once. The sample has over a million distinct CDR3 sequences; 36% are singletons. Input material: peripheral blood or thyroid tissue (not recorded which). The receptor set was obtained from an adult man with Graves' hyperthyroidism.

A word on this clonotype: A much larger clone is a single base away; this may be a read error. J is TRBJ1-2 and V is TRBV9; 7 bases agree with TRBD1. CDR1 SGDLS and CDR2 YYNGEE come from the germline V gene. The CDR3 sequence is 13 residues long. The CDR3 sequence: CAGSVSGGSGYTF. The CDR3 region has the DNA TGTGCCGGCAGCGTATCAGGGGGAAGCGGCTACACCTTC.

This chain connects TRBV10-3 to TRBJ1-5, with 7 bases that match TRBD1. Germline CDR1 reads ENHRY; CDR2 reads SYGVKD. Losses at the gene ends were 8 bases for V and 0 bases for J; bases not matched to a gene: 10. This CDR3 comprises 16 residues. CDR3 in amino acids: CAIFRGTDNSNQPQHF. The DNA for the CDR3 is TGTGCCATCTTTAGAGGGACAGATAATAGCAATCAGCCCCAGCATTTT.

V gene TRBV9 combines with J gene TRBJ2-5, with TRBD1 as a possible D gene (5 bases). Germline V lookup: CDR1 SGDLS, CDR2 YYNGEE. Trimming cost V 1 base and J 2 bases, with 12 bases left between them. CDR3 size: 15 residues. The CDR3, as DNA: TGTGCCAGCAGCGTAACAACAGGCGCACAAGAGACCCAGTACTTC. Its protein product is CASSVTTGAQETQYF.

This clonotype has a handful of counts. This chain links TRBV5-1 with TRBJ1-5; tentatively, D is TRBD1 (5 bases). This CDR3 region has 15 residues. The V gene's germline CDR1 is SGHRS and CDR2 YFSETQ. The ends were cut back, 0 bases at V and 6 bases at J, with 13 bases in the middle. The CDR3 is CASSLAGGEVQPQHF. The CDR3 region has the DNA TGCGCCAGCAGCTTGGCCGGAGGGGAGGTTCAGCCCCAGCATTTT.

This clonotype was found a few times. The gene calls are TRBV12-3 or TRBV12-4 and TRBJ2-7; D is perhaps TRBD1 (6 bases). The CDR3 spans 16 residues. Trimming stripped 3 bases from V and 6 bases from J, with 21 bases between. CDR3 protein: CASSFLARGFVAEQYF. The CDR3, as DNA: TGTGCCAGCAGTTTCTTGGCCAGGGGATTTGTCGCCGAGCAGTACTTC.

This clonotype has only a few counts. This chain links TRBV12-3 or TRBV12-4 with TRBJ2-7; maybe TRBD1 (5 bases). This CDR3 comprises 13 residues. V lost 6 bases to trimming and J lost 2 bases, with 11 bases between them. CDR3 DNA sequence: TGTGCCAGCAGGGCAGACAGAGCCTACGAGCAGTACTTC. Translating gives CASRADRAYEQYF.

This clonotype was found many times. The rearrangement links TRBV7-6 to TRBJ2-5, with TRBD1 matching 7 bases. Germline-derived CDR1 and CDR2 are SGHVS and FNYEAQ. The V gene end was trimmed by 6 bases and the J gene end by 2 bases; junction bases not matched to a gene: 6. The CDR3 covers 14 residues. The CDR3 DNA reads as TGTGCCAGCAGGTTTGAGGGACAGCAAGAGACCCAGTACTTC. Its translation: CASRFEGQQETQYF.

This clonotype was found a few times. V is TRBV7-9 and J is TRBJ2-7; 12 nucleotides align to TRBD1. Germline V gene data show CDR1 as SEHNR and CDR2 as FQNEAQ (reference sequence). V shed 4 bases and J 4 bases; nucleotides not matched to a gene: 14. The CDR3 is made up of 18 amino acids. CDR3 amino acids: CASSSREGGTGGLYEQYF. DNA for the CDR3: TGTGCCAGCAGCTCCCGCGAGGGGGGGACAGGGGGCCTGTACGAGCAGTACTTC.

There are many counts of this clonotype. The genes are TRBV20-1 and TRBJ2-5, with a possible D match to TRBD2 (5 bases). Germline CDR1 is DFQATT and CDR2 is SNEGSKA (reference sequence). The CDR3 runs to 15 residues. Trimming pared 0 bases from V and 4 bases from J, leaving 15 bases between. CDR3 loop: CSARDGSVGLETQYF. CDR3 DNA sequence: TGCAGTGCTAGAGATGGGAGTGTGGGGTTAGAGACCCAGTACTTC.

In this sample, this clonotype turned up many times. V usage is TRBV10-2 and J usage is TRBJ2-5; D unclear. The V gene lost 0 bases and the J gene lost 7 bases, with 9 bases spanning the gap. Germline CDR1 and CDR2: WSHSY and SAAADI. The length of the CDR3 is 13 residues. The CDR3 spells CASSESTRGTQYF. The CDR3 bases are TGCGCCAGCAGTGAGTCGACACGTGGGACCCAGTACTTC.

The genes are TRBV15 and TRBJ2-7; TRBD2 aligns across 11 bases. The germline V gene has CDR1 LNHNV and CDR2 YYDKDF (reference sequence). The ends lost 1 base at V and 1 base at J; junction bases unmatched: 3. The CDR3 contains 16 residues. The CDR3 spells CATSRGRLAGSYEQYF. The CDR3 DNA is TGTGCCACCAGCAGAGGTCGACTAGCGGGATCCTACGAGCAGTACTTC.

This clonotype was recorded at least ten times. The chain couples TRBV29-1 to TRBJ1-1; TRBD1 is a possible D gene (5 bases). Per the germline V gene, CDR1 is SQVTM and CDR2 is ANQGSEA. V lost 6 bases to trimming and J lost 6 bases, with 11 bases between them. The CDR3 runs to 11 residues. The CDR3 sequence: CSVRLGAEAFF. For the CDR3, the DNA is TGCAGCGTCCGGCTAGGGGCTGAAGCTTTCTTT.

For this clonotype: This sequence may be a read error, since a much larger clone differs from it by one base. The rearrangement joins TRBV20-1 to TRBJ2-7; 8 nucleotides agree with TRBD2. Per germline, CDR1 DFQATT and CDR2 SNEGSKA (reference sequence). V lost 4 bases to trimming and J lost 3 bases; unmatched junction nucleotides: 5. CDR3 length: 13 amino acids. The CDR3 region is CSAIPSGGYEQYF. The CDR3 DNA sequence: TGCAGTGCTATACCCAGCGGGGGCTACGAGCAGTACTTC.

This clonotype was counted ten times or more. The genes are TRBV30 and TRBJ1-1; tentative D call: TRBD1 (6 bases). Germline V gene sequence: CDR1 GTSNPN, CDR2 SVGIG (reference sequence). V lost 0 bases and J lost 12, with 17 bases in between. The CDR3 extends over 13 amino acids. The CDR3 spells CAWSVNRDSQTFF. The CDR3 nucleotides read TGTGCCTGGAGTGTGAACAGGGATAGCCAGACTTTCTTT. Variable domain in full (rest from reference TRBV30 and TRBJ1-1): SQTIHQWPATLVQPVGSPLSLECTVEGTSNPNLYWYRQAAGRGLQLLFYSVGIGQISSEVPQNLSASRPQDRQFILSSKKLLLSDSGFYLCAWSVNRDSQTFFGQGTRLTVV.

Here the CDR3 DNA reads TGTGCCAGCAGCTTACGACAGGACTCCTATAATTCACCCCTCCACTTT. Translated: CASSLRQDSYNSPLHF. The rearrangement joins TRBV13 to TRBJ1-6, with D possibly matching TRBD1 (6 bases). Looked up from germline, CDR1 is PRHDT and CDR2 is FYEKMQ (reference sequence). V was clipped by 2 bases and J by 0 bases, with 8 bases between them. The CDR3 sequence is 16 residues long.

V and J are TRBV12-5 and TRBJ1-2; 8 positions agree with TRBD1. J lost 0 bases, V lost 6 bases, and 9 bases had no gene match. The CDR3 totals 16 residues. From germline, CDR1 is LGHNT and CDR2 FRNRAP. CDR3 in amino acids: CASGSPGQGPNYGYTF. As DNA, the CDR3 is TGTGCTAGTGGCTCCCCCGGACAGGGCCCTAACTATGGCTACACCTTC.

This clonotype was observed many times. The CDR3 nucleotides are TGTGCCAGCAGCTTAGTCCGAGAGCCCTATCAGCCCCAGCATTTT. It is translated as CASSLVREPYQPQHF. The J gene is TRBJ1-5, the V gene TRBV7-2; the D is unclear. The V end lost 1 base, the J end lost 5 bases, and 12 bases lay between the germline ends. CDR3 length: 15 residues. Germline V CDR1 and CDR2: SGHTA, FQGNSA.

Ten or more counts support this clonotype. This chain links TRBV10-1 with TRBJ1-1; no clear D. Trimming stripped 6 bases from V and 7 bases from J, with 12 bases between. The length of the CDR3 is 12 residues. Germline lookup yields CDR1 WNHNN and CDR2 SYGVQD (reference sequence). The CDR3 sequence is CASSGVEGEAFF. The CDR3 coding sequence is TGCGCCAGCAGCGGGGTTGAGGGTGAAGCTTTCTTT.

The chain uses TRBV20-1 and TRBJ2-5; 7 positions match TRBD1. Germline lookup yields CDR1 DFQATT and CDR2 SNEGSKA (reference sequence). The CDR3 consists of 14 residues. With 6 bases clipped from V and 5 bases from J, the junction kept 12 bases outside the gene matches. The CDR3 DNA reads as TGCAGTGCCGATGACAGGGTGGGCGGCGAGACCCAGTACTTC. Translated, it gives CSADDRVGGETQYF.

The chain employs TRBV7-9 and TRBJ2-1, with D maybe TRBD2 (6 bases). The CDR3 is made up of 20 amino acids. Trimming stripped 2 bases from V and 0 bases from J, with 23 bases between. The germline V gene has CDR1 SEHNR and CDR2 FQNEAQ (reference sequence). CDR3 in amino acids: CASSLRGTRGRTDSYNEQFF. CDR3 DNA sequence: TGTGCCAGCAGCTTACGGGGAACGCGGGGCCGGACTGACTCCTACAATGAGCAGTTCTTC.

The sample holds many counts of this clonotype. The V and J genes are TRBV4-1 and TRBJ1-6, with TRBD1 as a possible D gene (6 bases). This CDR3 has 16 residues. Looked up from germline, CDR1 is MGHRA and CDR2 is YSYEKL. V lost 3 bases, J lost 6 bases, and 15 bases lay in between. For the CDR3, the DNA is TGCGCCAGCAGCCAGCCCTTGCAGGGGACTAATTCACCCCTCCACTTT. Amino acid sequence: CASSQPLQGTNSPLHF.

V and J are TRBV29-1 and TRBJ1-6; D uncertain. This CDR3 contains 12 residues. V lost 8 bases and J lost 4, with 9 bases in between. Germline CDR1 and CDR2: SQVTM and ANQGSEA. In DNA, the CDR3 is TGCAGCTTGGAAGGGTATAATTCACCCCTCCACTTT. Its translation: CSLEGYNSPLHF.

This clonotype was seen ten or more times. The chain joins TRBV20-1 to TRBJ2-5, with TRBD2 matching 11 bases. The CDR3 has 16 residues. CDR1 and CDR2 from the germline V gene are DFQATT and SNEGSKA (reference sequence). The V segment lost 5 bases and the J segment 5 bases; nucleotides outside the gene matches: 13. CDR3 DNA sequence: TGCAGTGCTCGAATCGCGATAGCGGGGGGGATGGAGACCCAGTACTTC. This encodes CSARIAIAGGMETQYF.

This clonotype was counted at least ten times. The chain couples TRBV20-1 to TRBJ1-2; 7 bases align to TRBD1. The CDR3 totals 14 residues. The J segment lost 5 bases and the V segment lost 2 bases, leaving 8 bases of the junction unmatched. The germline CDR1 and CDR2 sequences are DFQATT and SNEGSKA (reference sequence). The CDR3 DNA reads as TGCAGTGCTAGATCGAACAGGGGTCCGTATGGCTACACCTTC. It translates to CSARSNRGPYGYTF.